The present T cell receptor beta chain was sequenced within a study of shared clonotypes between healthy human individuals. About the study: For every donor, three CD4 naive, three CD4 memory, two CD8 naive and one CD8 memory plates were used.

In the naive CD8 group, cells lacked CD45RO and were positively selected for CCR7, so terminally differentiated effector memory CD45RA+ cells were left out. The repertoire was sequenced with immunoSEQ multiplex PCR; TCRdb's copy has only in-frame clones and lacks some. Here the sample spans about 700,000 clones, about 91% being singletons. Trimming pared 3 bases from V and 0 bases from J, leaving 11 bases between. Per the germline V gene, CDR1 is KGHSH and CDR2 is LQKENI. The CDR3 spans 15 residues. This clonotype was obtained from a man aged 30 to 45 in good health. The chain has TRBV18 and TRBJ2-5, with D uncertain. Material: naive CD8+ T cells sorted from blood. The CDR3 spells CASSPGRTYQETQYF. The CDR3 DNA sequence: TGTGCCAGCTCACCCGGACGGACGTACCAAGAGACCCAGTACTTC. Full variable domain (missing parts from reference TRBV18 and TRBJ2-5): NAGVMQNPRHLVRRRGQEARLRCSPMKGHSHVYWYRQLPEEGLKFMVYLQKENIIDESGMPKERFSAEFPKEGPSILRIQQVVRGDSAAYFCASSPGRTYQETQYFGPGTRLLVL.